This T cell receptor beta chain was retrieved from a study of control samples from healthy donors and cancer patients. Only in-frame clones appear in the TCRdb table, and some are missing; sequencing was by immunoSEQ multiplex PCR. The sample carries 150,000 or so clones, around 90% recorded once. This clone was counted at least ten times. Germline values: CDR1 SGDLS, CDR2 YYNGEE. CDR3 length: 11 residues. V lost 4 bases and J 11 bases, leaving 12 bases between the germline ends. The chain employs TRBV9 and TRBJ1-2; D ambiguous. Sequencing used blood. The TCR comes from a man in his late teens or twenties in good health. CDR3 in amino acids: CASSLRGEYTF. The CDR3 nucleotides are TGTGCCAGCAGCTTACGGGGAGAATACACCTTC.